This T cell receptor (beta chain) was captured by sequencing in a study of CD8 T cells in ankylosing spondylitis. Findings and limits, study-wide: Disease-linked clones, CD8+, were relatively rare in peripheral blood. For ankylosing spondylitis blood, a TCR beta motif of under 10 highly homologous variants appeared characteristic.

As for this clonotype: Its antigen remains unidentified.

Quantitative 5'-RACE with molecular barcodes was used to make the TCR beta libraries. TCRdb re-analysed the 5' RACE reads in MiXCR, keeping a single row per CDR3 protein. Among nearly 250,000 distinct CDR3 sequences, approximately 30% were seen once, and the ten largest hold about 4%. Sequenced input: blood, either unsorted or a sorted T cell fraction (not recorded which). The TCR comes from a male donor with ankylosing spondylitis or in good health (not recorded which).

The CDR3 reads CSARSRGYRQYNEQFF. As DNA, the CDR3 is TGCAGTGCTAGGAGCAGGGGATATCGACAGTACAATGAGCAGTTCTTC. This chain links TRBV20-1 with TRBJ2-1, with D possibly TRBD1 on 6 matching bases. CDR1 is DFQATT and CDR2 is SNEGSKA in the germline V gene (reference sequence). Between the trimmed V and J ends, which lost 3 bases and 4 bases, there was a span of 19 bases. The CDR3 sequence is 16 residues long.